The present TCR beta chain was sequenced within a study of spatial heterogeneity in lung cancer. This clonotype turned up a few times. As for time point: sample taken at primary tumor resection. Patients with untreated early-stage non-small cell lung cancer, numbering 72, were the donors. Each CDR3 protein is one row after TCRdb ran MiXCR on the 5' RACE reads. The sample records some 7,700 distinct CDR3 sequences, around a sixth being singletons. Germline V gives CDR1 SGHRS, CDR2 YFSETQ. The J segment lost 6 bases and the V segment lost 3 bases, leaving 8 bases of the junction unmatched. This CDR3 is 15 amino acids long.

The sequencing here drew on normal lung tissue next to the tumor, taken at surgery. The J gene is TRBJ2-1, the V gene TRBV5-1; 8 bases fit TRBD2. This TCR was recovered from a male donor with early-stage non-small cell lung cancer. The DNA for the CDR3 is TGCGCCAGCAGCTCCCCCGGGACTAGTCCCAATGAGCAGTTCTTC. Translating it yields CASSSPGTSPNEQFF.